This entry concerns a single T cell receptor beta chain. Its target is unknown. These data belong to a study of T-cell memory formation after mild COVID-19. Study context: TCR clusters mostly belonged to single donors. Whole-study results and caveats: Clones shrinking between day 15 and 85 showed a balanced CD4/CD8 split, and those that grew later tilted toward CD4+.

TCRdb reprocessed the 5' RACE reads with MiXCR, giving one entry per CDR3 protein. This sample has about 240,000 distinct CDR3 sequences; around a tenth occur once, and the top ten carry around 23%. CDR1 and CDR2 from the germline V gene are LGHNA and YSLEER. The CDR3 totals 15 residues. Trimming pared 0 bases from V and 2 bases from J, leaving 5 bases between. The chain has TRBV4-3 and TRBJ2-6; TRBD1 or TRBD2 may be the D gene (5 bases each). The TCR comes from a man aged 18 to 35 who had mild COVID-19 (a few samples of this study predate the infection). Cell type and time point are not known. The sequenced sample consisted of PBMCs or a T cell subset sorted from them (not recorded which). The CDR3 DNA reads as TGCGCCAGCAGCCAAGAGGGGGCTGGGGCCAACGTCCTGACTTTC. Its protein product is CASSQEGAGANVLTF.